The TCR beta chain under discussion was sequenced for a study of T-cell memory formation after mild COVID-19 (dated by TCRdb to the early 2020s). Context from the whole study: TCR sequence clusters from the two donors were largely donor specific. Two young, previously healthy adult volunteers made up the cohort, one male and one female. T-cell clones expanding and contracting after mild COVID-19 in a couple of donors were tracked by longitudinal TCRalpha and TCRbeta repertoire sequencing. Results and caveats for the whole study, not just this receptor: Some responding clones were detected in pre-infection memory, suggesting pre-existing cross-reactive memory T cells joined the SARS-CoV-2 response. The second-wave clones that peaked on day 37 were not confirmed to be SARS-CoV-2 specific. The study included only a couple of mild cases, and larger cohorts that include severe cases with pre-infection samples were judged to be necessary. Balanced CD4/CD8 phenotypes were observed for clones contracting from day 15 to 85, whereas a bias towards CD4+ was observed for a second wave of clones expanding from day 15 to 37. Contracting CD4+ clones were found mainly in CM and EM memory subsets, while CD8+ clones were enriched in EMRA.

The CDR3 covers 13 residues, taking in both the cysteine and the phenylalanine. Here the CDR3 DNA is all that survives: 39 bases in frame from base 1. The germline V end is reduced by 5 bases and the J end by 1 base; junction bases left unmatched: 2. Based on the germline V gene (reference sequence), the CDR1 and CDR2 sequences are SEHNR and FQNEAQ. To note about this clonotype: Its antigen specificity is not known. Base qualities were left out, and no much larger clone turns up one base away.

The data were produced on an Illumina NovaSeq 6000. TCRalpha and TCRbeta cDNA libraries were built by 5'RACE with constant-segment primers, adding sample barcodes and unique molecular identifiers. Trizol reagent was used to extract RNA from every sample. Amplification of the libraries took two PCR steps, and the second step added a second sample barcode plus Illumina TruSeq adapters. Libraries were sequenced on an Illumina NovaSeq with 2 x 150 bp paired-end reads. In the authors' own workflow: With migec v1.2.7, reads were demultiplexed and then collapsed into UMI-guided consensus sequences. Using mixcr v2.1.11, UMI consensuses were aligned to TRA and TRB V and J templates and then assembled into clonotypes. A clonotype was counted as expanded or contracted only when both edgeR and NoisET called the clonotype significant, with the noise models trained on biological replicates. For edgeR calls, a false discovery rate-adjusted p below 0.01 and a log2 fold-change threshold of 1 were applied. As an exploratory analysis of dynamics, max-normalized trajectories of the 1000 most abundant clonotypes were examined by PCA with hierarchical clustering. The CD4 or CD8 phenotype of responding clones was assigned using the separately sequenced CD4+ and CD8+ repertoires. The public reads were reprocessed in TCRdb via fastp at Q25 and MiXCR, keeping in-frame beta chains. When rows share a CDR3 protein, they turn into one entry using the most common DNA and genes. These V and J calls derive from TCRdb rather than the authors' analysis. The sample table shows fewer than 95,000 distinct CDR3 sequences, and about 13% are seen once. The ten biggest clones cover 27% of the sample.

Ficoll-Paque density gradient centrifugation was the method used to isolate PBMCs. Sequencing was performed on PBMCs or a T cell subset sorted from them (not recorded which). The receptor's source is an adult woman who had mild COVID-19 (a few samples of this study predate the infection). The sample titles of this study are shuffled in the database, so cell type and time point are left out; the donor was told from shared clones. The sequence links TRBV7-9 to TRBJ2-7, and TRBD2 aligns with 7 junction nucleotides. The nucleotide sequence is TGTGCCAGCAGCGGCGGGAGTTCCTACGAGCAGTACTTC. The encoded protein is CASSGGSSYEQYF. The entire variable domain, with the stretches around the CDR3 drawn from the reference TRBV7-9 and TRBJ2-7 proteins, is DTGVSQNPRHKITKRGQNVTFRCDPISEHNRLYWYRQTLGQGPEFLTYFQNEAQLEKSRLLSDRFSAERPKGSFSTLEIQRTEQGDSAMYLCASSGGSSYEQYFGPGTRLTVT.